What follows are 13 T cell receptor beta chains derived from one specimen sequenced in a study of blood T cell repertoires in COVID-19. Profiled with immunoSEQ multiplex PCR; TCRdb holds only in-frame clones, not every one. This sample yields about 100,000 clones, of which around 90% are seen a single time; around 5% belongs to the top ten. Sequencing was performed on peripheral blood. These TCRs come from a woman in her 50s with COVID-19, enrolled during active disease.

This clone was found once. J is TRBJ1-1 and V is TRBV7-2; D call uncertain. From germline, CDR1 is SGHTA and CDR2 FQGNSA. The length of the CDR3 is 15 residues. V was clipped by 5 bases and J by 2 bases, with 15 bases between them. CDR3 bases: TGTGCCAGCAGCGCTTCCCGGGAACCTAACACTGAAGCTTTCTTT. This gives the protein CASSASREPNTEAFF.

The gene calls are TRBV12-3 or TRBV12-4 and TRBJ1-2; D not resolved. V was trimmed by 6 bases and J by 8 bases, leaving 16 bases between them. The CDR3 covers 13 residues. The DNA for the CDR3 is TGTGCCAGCAGCCCTGGCAGTGAGAGGGGCTACACCTTC. It is translated as CASSPGSERGYTF.

The rearrangement joins TRBV6-5 to TRBJ2-5; 7 bases match TRBD1. Germline V CDR1 and CDR2: MNHEY, SVGAGI. The length of the CDR3 is 14 residues. V lost 2 bases, J lost 5 bases, and 5 bases stayed unmatched. The CDR3 is CASSYTTGYETQYF. The CDR3 nucleotides read TGTGCCAGCAGTTACACGACAGGGTACGAGACCCAGTACTTC.

This chain's CDR3 is CASSYSGGAELEQFF. The CDR3 DNA sequence: TGTGCCAGCAGCTATAGCGGGGGGGCCGAGTTGGAGCAGTTCTTC. This rearrangement joins TRBV7-3 to TRBJ2-1; TRBD2 matches at 11 bases. V lost 4 bases to trimming and J lost 10 bases; unmatched junction nucleotides: 9. Germline values: CDR1 SGHTA, CDR2 FQGTGA. This CDR3 is built from 15 residues.

The J gene is TRBJ2-7, the V gene TRBV7-2, with 8 nucleotides matching TRBD2. The germline V gene encodes CDR1 SGHTA and CDR2 FQGNSA. The junction had 7 bases not matched to a gene; V was cut back by 3 bases and J by 0 bases. The CDR3 consists of 16 residues. The CDR3 reads CASSFSGDISSYEQYF. Here the CDR3 DNA reads TGTGCCAGCAGCTTTAGCGGGGATATCTCCTCCTACGAGCAGTACTTC.

Concerning this clone itself: A much bigger clone sits one base away, suggesting this may be a read error. At the DNA level, this CDR3 is encoded by other sequences in the same sample as well. The chain links TRBV12-3 or TRBV12-4 to TRBJ2-7; D uncertain. Between the trimmed V and J ends, which lost 6 bases and 0 bases, there was a span of 3 bases. This CDR3 contains 11 residues. The CDR3 DNA reads as TGTGCCAGCAGCTTCTCCTACGAGCAGTACTTC. The encoded protein is CASSFSYEQYF.

This chain uses TRBV11-3 with TRBJ1-3, with a tentative D call TRBD1 (6 bases). The germline V gene has CDR1 SGHNT and CDR2 YENEEA. V was shortened by 3 bases and J by 0 bases, with 9 bases between the two germline ends. The CDR3 length is 15 residues. The CDR3 loop is CASSFQGSSGNTIYF. The DNA of the CDR3 is TGTGCCAGCAGCTTTCAGGGGAGCTCTGGAAACACCATATATTTT. Combining the CDR3 with reference TRBV11-3 and TRBJ1-3 gives the whole variable domain EAGVVQSPRYKIIEKKQPVAFWCNPISGHNTLYWYLQNLGQGPELLIRYENEEAVDDSQLPKDRFSAERLKGVDSTLKIQPAELGDSAVYLCASSFQGSSGNTIYFGEGSWLTVV.

The chain is built from TRBV19 and TRBJ1-6; D possibly corresponds to TRBD1 (6 bases). The CDR3 extends over 13 amino acids. From germline, CDR1 is LNHDA and CDR2 SQIVND (reference sequence). Trimming left V 6 bases short and J 8 bases short, with 11 bases between. The CDR3 region is CASSWDTYSPLHF. In DNA, the CDR3 is TGTGCCAGTAGCTGGGACACCTATTCACCCCTCCACTTT.

The rearrangement joins TRBV4-1 to TRBJ1-3, with D hard to call. CDR3 length: 13 residues. V was trimmed by 1 base and J by 6 bases, leaving 7 bases between them. The germline V gene encodes CDR1 MGHRA and CDR2 YSYEKL. This chain's CDR3 is CASSQALVNTIYF. DNA for the CDR3: TGCGCCAGCAGCCAAGCCCTAGTAAACACCATATATTTT.

The chain has TRBV7-2 and TRBJ1-6; D call uncertain. The length of the CDR3 is 14 residues. The germline V gene encodes CDR1 SGHTA and CDR2 FQGNSA. Trimming pared 2 bases from V and 9 bases from J, leaving 11 bases between. Written as DNA, the CDR3 is TGTGCCAGCAGCTTACAAAGACGCGGTTCACCCCTCCACTTT. Translating gives CASSLQRRGSPLHF.

The V call is TRBV3-1 (or the pseudogene TRBV3-2), the J call TRBJ2-5; D uncertain. CDR3 length: 11 amino acids. Germline V gene lookup returns CDR1 LGHDT and CDR2 YNNKEL (reference sequence). V was shortened by 3 bases and J by 7 bases, with 6 bases between the two germline ends. CDR3 sequence (DNA): TGTGCCAGCAGCCAGTCCGGGACCCAGTACTTC. Its protein product is CASSQSGTQYF.

The rearrangement links TRBV7-9 to TRBJ1-2, with 9 nucleotides matching TRBD1. Trimming removed 5 bases from V and 4 bases from J; junction bases left unmatched: 8. The CDR3 extends over 15 amino acids. Per the germline V gene, CDR1 is SEHNR and CDR2 is FQNEAQ (reference sequence). The CDR3 nucleotides read TGTGCCAGCAGCCCCCCGGGACAGGGCTTCTATGGCTACACCTTC. Translated: CASSPPGQGFYGYTF.

The gene calls are TRBV21-1 and TRBJ1-5. TRBV21-1 is a recognized pseudogene. The CDR3 length is 16 residues. This chain's CDR3 is CASSKYWTQGNQPQHF. CDR3 DNA: TGTGCCAGCAGCAAATATTGGACTCAGGGCAATCAGCCCCAGCATTTT.